This T cell receptor (beta chain) is drawn from a study of blood T cell repertoires in COVID-19. Study context: Specimens from acute and convalescent COVID-19 originated in the United States, Italy and Spain. In each case, the material was cDNA or gDNA derived from T cells, B-cell-depleted T cells, or PBMCs.

In the authors' workflow: Reference gene primer amplification gave nucleated cell count estimates. TCRdb's table, derived via immunoSEQ multiplex PCR, lists solely in-frame clones and lacks some. V and J calls and clone size are those listed in that table; D and trimming were worked out from the DNA. The sample has about 70,000 clones, approximately 90% seen once; the top ten hold 1.1% to 1.5%. With V trimmed by 11 bases and J by 4 bases, 6 bases remained unmatched. The germline V gene encodes CDR1 SGHTA and CDR2 FQGNSA. This CDR3 is built from 13 residues. J is TRBJ1-4 and V is TRBV7-2; 8 positions agree with TRBD1. Input material: peripheral blood. The origin of this receptor is a human donor in a cohort sampled during active COVID-19. CDR3 amino acids: CAVSTGVNEKLFF. CDR3 DNA: TGTGCCGTATCGACAGGGGTTAATGAAAAACTGTTTTTT.